The T cell receptor beta chain described here comes from a study of regulatory T cells in long-lasting Graves disease. General study findings and limits: With a few thousand shared public clonotypes, persistent patients exceeded new patients, who shared more than 900. Under persistent disease, TRBV28, TRBJ1-2 and TRBJ2-5 were used preferentially.

Noted time point: persistent/refractory GD, antithyroid drugs over 5 years with positive TRAb. Generation of the TCR library employed RNA extracted from PBMCs. The CDR3 spans 14 residues. This clonotype was detected once. Its antigen is not identified. This may arise from a read error, as a much more abundant clone is one base away. Combining iRepertoire HTBI primers with Arm-PCR of CDR3 regions, the authors built TCR beta libraries. Per the authors' pipeline: Taken together, the samples had fewer than 70 TRBV and around 14 TRBJ segments identified. TCRdb processed the multiplex PCR reads anew with MiXCR; each CDR3 protein has one entry. Here the V and J calls rest on TCRdb's processing, not on the authors' analysis. The data show 500,000 to 700,000 distinct CDR3 sequences, roughly 30% seen once.

The receptor was isolated from a female donor with Graves disease. Sequencing was performed on peripheral blood mononuclear cells (PBMCs), taken when the disease was refractory, from a patient treated with antithyroid drugs. The V gene is TRBV12-3 or TRBV12-4, the J gene TRBJ2-5; either TRBD1 or TRBD2 may fit D (6 bases each). CDR3 sequence: CASSLFGGQEAQYF. CDR3 nucleotide sequence: TGTGCCAGCAGTTTATTCGGGGGCCAAGAGGCCCAGTACTTC.